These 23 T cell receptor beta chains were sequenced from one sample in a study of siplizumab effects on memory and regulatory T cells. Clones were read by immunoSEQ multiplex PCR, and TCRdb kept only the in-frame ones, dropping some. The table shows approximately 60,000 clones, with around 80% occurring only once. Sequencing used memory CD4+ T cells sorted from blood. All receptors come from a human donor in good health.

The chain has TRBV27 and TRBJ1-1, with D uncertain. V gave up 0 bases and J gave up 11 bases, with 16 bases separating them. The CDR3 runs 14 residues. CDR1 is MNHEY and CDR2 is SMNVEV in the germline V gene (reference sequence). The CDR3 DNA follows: TGTGCCAGCAGTTTATCATATTTGGGCATTCGGGCTTTCTTT. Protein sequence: CASSLSYLGIRAFF.

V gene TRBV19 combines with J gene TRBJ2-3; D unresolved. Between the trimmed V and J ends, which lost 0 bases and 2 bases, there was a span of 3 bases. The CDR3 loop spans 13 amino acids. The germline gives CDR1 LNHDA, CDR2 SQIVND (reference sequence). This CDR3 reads CASSIDNTDTQYF. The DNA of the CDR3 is TGTGCCAGTAGTATAGACAACACAGATACGCAGTATTTT.

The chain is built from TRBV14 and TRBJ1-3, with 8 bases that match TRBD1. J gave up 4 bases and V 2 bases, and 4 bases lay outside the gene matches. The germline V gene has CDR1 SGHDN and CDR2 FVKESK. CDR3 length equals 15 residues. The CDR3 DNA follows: TGTGCCAGCAGCCAACAGGGGGCTCAAGGAAACACCATATATTTT. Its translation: CASSQQGAQGNTIYF.

The CDR3 DNA is TGTGCCAGTAGCGCCGGGACAGTATTCGCCTATAATTCACCCCTCCACTTT. Its translation is CASSAGTVFAYNSPLHF. The rearrangement joins TRBV19 to TRBJ1-6; 7 bases fit TRBD1. The germline V gene has CDR1 LNHDA and CDR2 SQIVND (reference sequence). This CDR3 spans 17 amino acids. The J segment lost 2 bases and the V segment lost 6 bases, leaving 10 bases of the junction unmatched.

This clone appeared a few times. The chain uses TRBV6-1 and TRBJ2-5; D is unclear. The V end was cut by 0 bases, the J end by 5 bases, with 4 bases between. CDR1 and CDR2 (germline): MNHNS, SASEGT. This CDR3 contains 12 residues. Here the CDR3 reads CASSEAVETQYF. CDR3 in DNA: TGTGCCAGCAGTGAAGCGGTGGAGACCCAGTACTTC.

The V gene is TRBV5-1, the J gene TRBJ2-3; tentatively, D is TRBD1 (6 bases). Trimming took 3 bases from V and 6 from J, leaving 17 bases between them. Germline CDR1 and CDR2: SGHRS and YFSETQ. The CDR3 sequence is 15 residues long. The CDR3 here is CASSSQMDSRDTQYF. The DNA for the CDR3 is TGCGCCAGCAGCTCACAAATGGACAGTCGGGATACGCAGTATTTT. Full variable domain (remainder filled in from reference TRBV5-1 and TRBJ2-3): KAGVTQTPRYLIKTRGQQVTLSCSPISGHRSVSWYQQTPGQGLQFLFEYFSETQRNKGNFPGRFSGRQFSNSRSEMNVSTLELGDSALYLCASSSQMDSRDTQYFGPGTRLTVL.

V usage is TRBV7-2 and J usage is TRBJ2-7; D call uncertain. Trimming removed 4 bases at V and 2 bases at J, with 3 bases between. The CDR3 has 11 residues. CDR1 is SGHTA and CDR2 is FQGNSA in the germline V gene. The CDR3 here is CASSSAYEQYF. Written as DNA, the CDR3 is TGTGCCAGCAGCTCCGCCTACGAGCAGTACTTC.

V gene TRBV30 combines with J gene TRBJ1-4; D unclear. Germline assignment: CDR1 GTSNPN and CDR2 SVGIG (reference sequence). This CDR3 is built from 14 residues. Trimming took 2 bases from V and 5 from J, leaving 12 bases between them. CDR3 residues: CAWSLDAINEKLFF. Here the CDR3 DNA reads TGTGCCTGGAGTTTGGACGCCATAAATGAAAAACTGTTTTTT.

The CDR3 region is CASSLAPGAVYGYTF. DNA of the CDR3: TGTGCCAGCAGCTTAGCCCCGGGAGCCGTCTATGGCTACACCTTC. The gene calls are TRBV11-2 and TRBJ1-2; the D is unclear. Trimming left V 1 base short and J 4 bases short, with 13 bases between. This CDR3 spans 15 amino acids. Germline CDR1 reads SGHAT; CDR2 reads FQNNGV.

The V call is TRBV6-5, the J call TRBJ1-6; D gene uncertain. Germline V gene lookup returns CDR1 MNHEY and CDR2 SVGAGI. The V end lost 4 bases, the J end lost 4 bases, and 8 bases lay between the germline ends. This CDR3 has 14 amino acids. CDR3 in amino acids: CASSSAEYNSPLHF. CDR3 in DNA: TGTGCCAGCAGTTCGGCGGAATATAATTCACCCCTCCACTTT.

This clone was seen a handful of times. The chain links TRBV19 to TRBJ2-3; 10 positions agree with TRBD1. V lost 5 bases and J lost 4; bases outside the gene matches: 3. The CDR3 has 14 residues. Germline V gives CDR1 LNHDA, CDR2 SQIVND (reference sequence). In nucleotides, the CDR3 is TGTGCCAGTAGTCGGGACAGGGGTGCAGATACGCAGTATTTT. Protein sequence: CASSRDRGADTQYF.

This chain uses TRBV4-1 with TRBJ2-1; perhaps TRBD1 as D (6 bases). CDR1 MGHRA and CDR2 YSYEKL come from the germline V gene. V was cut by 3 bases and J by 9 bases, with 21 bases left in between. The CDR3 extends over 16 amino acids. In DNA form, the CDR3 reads TGCGCCAGCAGCCAGGAGGTGGGACAAGTTATAAGTGAGCAGTTCTTC. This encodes CASSQEVGQVISEQFF.

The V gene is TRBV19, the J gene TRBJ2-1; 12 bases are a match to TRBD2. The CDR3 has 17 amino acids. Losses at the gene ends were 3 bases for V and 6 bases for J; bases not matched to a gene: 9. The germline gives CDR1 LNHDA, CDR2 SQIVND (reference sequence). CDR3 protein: CASSMSSGGAVSNEQFF. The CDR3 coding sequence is TGTGCCAGTAGTATGTCTAGCGGGGGGGCCGTCTCCAATGAGCAGTTCTTC.

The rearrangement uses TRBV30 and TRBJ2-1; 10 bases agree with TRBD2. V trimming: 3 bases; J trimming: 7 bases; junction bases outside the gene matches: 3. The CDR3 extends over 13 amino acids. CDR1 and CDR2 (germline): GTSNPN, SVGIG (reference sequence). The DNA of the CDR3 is TGTGCCTGGAGAATACTAGCGGGGAATGAGCAGTTCTTC. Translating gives CAWRILAGNEQFF. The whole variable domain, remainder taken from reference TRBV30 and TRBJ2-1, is SQTIHQWPATLVQPVGSPLSLECTVEGTSNPNLYWYRQAAGRGLQLLFYSVGIGQISSEVPQNLSASRPQDRQFILSSKKLLLSDSGFYLCAWRILAGNEQFFGPGTRLTVL.

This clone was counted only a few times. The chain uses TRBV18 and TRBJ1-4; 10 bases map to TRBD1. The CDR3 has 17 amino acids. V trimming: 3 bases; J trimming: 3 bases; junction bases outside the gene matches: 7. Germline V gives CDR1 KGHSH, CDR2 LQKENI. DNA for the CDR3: TGTGCCAGCTCACCCGGACAGGGGGGGAAAGCTAATGAAAAACTGTTTTTT. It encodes CASSPGQGGKANEKLFF.

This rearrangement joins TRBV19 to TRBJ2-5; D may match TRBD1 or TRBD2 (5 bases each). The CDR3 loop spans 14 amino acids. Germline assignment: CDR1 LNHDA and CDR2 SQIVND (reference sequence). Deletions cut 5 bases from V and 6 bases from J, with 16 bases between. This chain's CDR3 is CASSVRGPQKTQYF. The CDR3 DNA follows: TGTGCCAGTAGTGTCCGGGGACCTCAGAAGACCCAGTACTTC.

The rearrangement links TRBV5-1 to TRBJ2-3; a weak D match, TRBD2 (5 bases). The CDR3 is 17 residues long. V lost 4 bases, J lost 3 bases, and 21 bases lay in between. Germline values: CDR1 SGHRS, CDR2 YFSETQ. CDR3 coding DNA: TGCGCCAGCAGCGCGGGCGGCGGATCCCTAACGACAGATACGCAGTATTTT. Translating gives CASSAGGGSLTTDTQYF.

The CDR3 protein is CASTGGRYSYNSPLHF. CDR3 DNA: TGTGCCAGCACCGGGGGGAGGTACTCCTATAATTCACCCCTCCACTTT. The rearrangement joins TRBV21-1 to TRBJ1-6. TRBV21-1 is flagged as a pseudogene. The CDR3 length is 16 residues.

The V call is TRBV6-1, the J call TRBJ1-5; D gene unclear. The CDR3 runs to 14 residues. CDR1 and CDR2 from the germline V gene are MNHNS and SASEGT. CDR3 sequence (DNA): TGTGCTTCCAGACGGGTGGGGAAGGAACAGCCCCAGCATTTT. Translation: CASRRVGKEQPQHF.

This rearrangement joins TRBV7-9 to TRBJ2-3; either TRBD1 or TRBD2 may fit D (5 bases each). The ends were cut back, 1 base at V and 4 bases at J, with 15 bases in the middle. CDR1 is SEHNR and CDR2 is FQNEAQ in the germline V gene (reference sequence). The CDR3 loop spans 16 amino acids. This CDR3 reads CASSLVVGPKADTQYF. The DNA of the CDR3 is TGTGCCAGCAGCTTAGTCGTGGGACCGAAGGCAGATACGCAGTATTTT.

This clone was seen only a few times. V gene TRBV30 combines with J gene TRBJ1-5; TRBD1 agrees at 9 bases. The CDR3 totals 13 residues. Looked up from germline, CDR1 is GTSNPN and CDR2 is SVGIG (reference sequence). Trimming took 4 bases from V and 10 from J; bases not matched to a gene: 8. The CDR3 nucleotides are TGTGCCTGGAAAAGACAGGGGGGTGATCCCCAGCATTTT. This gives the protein CAWKRQGGDPQHF.

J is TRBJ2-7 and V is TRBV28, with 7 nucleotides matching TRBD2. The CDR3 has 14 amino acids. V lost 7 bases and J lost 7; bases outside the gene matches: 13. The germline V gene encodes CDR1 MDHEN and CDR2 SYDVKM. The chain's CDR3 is CASKTGTVGGEQYF. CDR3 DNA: TGTGCCAGCAAAACCGGGACTGTGGGAGGGGAGCAGTACTTC.

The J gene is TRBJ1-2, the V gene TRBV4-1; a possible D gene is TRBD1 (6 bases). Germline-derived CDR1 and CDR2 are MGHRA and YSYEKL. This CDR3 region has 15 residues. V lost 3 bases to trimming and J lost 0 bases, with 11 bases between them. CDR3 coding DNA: TGCGCCAGCAGCCACGGACAGTTAGCTAACTATGGCTACACCTTC. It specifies CASSHGQLANYGYTF.